This T cell receptor beta chain derives from a study of glioma-infiltrating T cells. The overall study: Samples included WHO grade II oligodendrogliomas or astrocytomas and initial-diagnosis grade IV glioblastomas.

CDR1 and CDR2 (germline): MDHEN, SYDVKM. The length of the CDR3 is 12 residues. V was trimmed by 5 bases and J by 3 bases, leaving 8 bases between them. Amplification of TCR alpha and beta CDR3 regions from RNA used iRepertoire nested multiplex PCR. Input was 100-400 ng of tissue mRNA or PBMC total RNA. TCRdb itself ran the multiplex PCR reads through MiXCR, one entry per CDR3 protein. The data contain 300,000 to 400,000 distinct CDR3 sequences, around 38% of them singletons. Study observations and caveats: Tissue-blood divergence was below expectation in non-neoplastic patients, above in gliomas.

This clonotype appeared many times. The antigen is unknown. Sequenced input: glioma tissue, nonneoplastic brain tissue, or PBMCs (not recorded which). This sequence was found in a human donor with low-grade glioma or glioblastoma, undergoing nonglioma brain surgery, or in good health (not recorded which). The chain joins TRBV28 to TRBJ2-7; the D is unclear. The CDR3, as DNA: TGTGCCAGCAGTGTTTCTATCTACGAGCAGTACTTC. It yields the protein CASSVSIYEQYF.